The clone carrying this T cell receptor beta chain was recorded a few times. The antigen remains undetermined. Germline V gene data show CDR1 as KGHSH and CDR2 as LQKENI. The CDR3 totals 14 residues. V was shortened by 4 bases and J by 1 base, with 10 bases between the two germline ends. The sample belongs to a study of healthy donors' naive CD4 and CD8 T cells. Study as a whole: All functional IMGT TCR alpha variants were covered by new primers.

General study findings and limits: Bulk sequencing left alpha and beta chains unpaired.

Starting from around 500 ng of total RNA, TCR libraries were made with linear amplification. TCRdb recomputed calls from the reads with MiXCR, one row per CDR3 protein. The sample lists 150,000 to 200,000 distinct CDR3 sequences, under 85% occurring once. V is TRBV18 and J is TRBJ1-1; tentative D call: TRBD1 (6 bases). The source is a pool of human donors in good health; the sample pools cells from several healthy donors. Sequences were obtained from naive CD4+ and CD8+ T cells sorted from blood, pooled from several donors. The CDR3 nucleotides read TGTGCCAGCTCACTCTGGACAGCGAACACTGAAGCTTTCTTT. It translates to CASSLWTANTEAFF.